A single T cell receptor beta chain is shown here with its context. What it binds is unknown. cDNA libraries for TRB were generated by 5' RACE incorporating UMI labels. TCRdb processed the 5' RACE reads again and assigns one entry to each CDR3 protein, with no DNA. The sample totals around 34,000 distinct CDR3 sequences. This sample was taken from a study of CXCR3-negative and CXCR3-positive naive CD8 T cells. Every subset of CD8+ T cells was sorted in triplicate at approximately 300,000 cells each. Germline CDR1 is MNHNS and CDR2 is SASEGT. This CDR3 region has 13 residues. General study points: Partly lower CXCR3 expression followed cryopreservation, and most assays relied on fresh PBMCs. Within a donor, both naive subsets shared TRBV-TRBJ usage, unlike memory cells.

The TCR originated in a human donor in good health. Some clones in this sample may be carry-over from other donors' samples. The specimen was memory CD8+ T cells from blood. The V gene is TRBV6-1, the J gene TRBJ1-1; as DNA is missing, the TRBD1 call by TCRdb cannot be tested. The CDR3 loop is CASGDRENTEAFF.